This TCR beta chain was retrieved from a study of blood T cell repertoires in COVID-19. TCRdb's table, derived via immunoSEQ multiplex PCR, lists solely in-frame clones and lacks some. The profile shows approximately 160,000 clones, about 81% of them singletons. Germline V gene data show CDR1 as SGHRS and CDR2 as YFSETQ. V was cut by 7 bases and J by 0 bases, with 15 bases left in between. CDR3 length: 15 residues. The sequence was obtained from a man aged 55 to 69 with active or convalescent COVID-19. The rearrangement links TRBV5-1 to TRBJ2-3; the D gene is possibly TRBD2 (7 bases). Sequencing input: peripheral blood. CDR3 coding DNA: TGCGCCAGCCACCCGGGGGGCCCTAGCACAGATACGCAGTATTTT. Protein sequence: CASHPGGPSTDTQYF.